Shown below are 28 T cell receptor beta chains from a single sample sequenced in a study of blood T cell repertoires in COVID-19. Here immunoSEQ multiplex PCR was the method, and the copy in TCRdb shows in-frame clones only, minus some. The repertoire consists of about 250,000 clones, with about 85% occurring once and the leading ten covering 7.9%. The sequenced sample was peripheral blood. The receptors stem from a woman over 75 with acute or convalescent COVID-19.

V and J are TRBV19 and TRBJ2-5; D is perhaps TRBD2 (5 bases). The CDR3 is 14 residues long. V was clipped by 5 bases and J by 0 bases, with 10 bases between them. The germline CDR1 and CDR2 sequences are LNHDA and SQIVND (reference sequence). The chain's CDR3 is CASSPRTYQETQYF. CDR3 in DNA: TGTGCCAGTAGTCCCAGGACTTACCAAGAGACCCAGTACTTC.

CDR3 amino acids: CASSLSADTEAFF. The CDR3 nucleotides read TGTGCCAGCAGTTTATCCGCGGACACTGAAGCTTTCTTT. V is TRBV27 and J is TRBJ1-1; D ambiguous. The germline V and J ends were trimmed by 0 bases and 3 bases, with 5 bases remaining between them. The CDR3 is 13 residues long. Germline V gene sequence: CDR1 MNHEY, CDR2 SMNVEV (reference sequence).

The CDR3 sequence is CASSLDSPPSYEQYF. DNA for the CDR3: TGCGCCAGCAGCTTGGACAGTCCACCCTCCTACGAGCAGTACTTC. The gene calls are TRBV5-1 and TRBJ2-7; no clear D. Per germline, CDR1 SGHRS and CDR2 YFSETQ. V shed 0 bases and J shed 0 bases, with 10 bases lying between them. The CDR3 extends over 15 amino acids.

The chain couples TRBV4-2 to TRBJ1-5; 7 nucleotides match TRBD1. Germline CDR1 reads LGHNA; CDR2 reads YNFKEQ. The ends lost 1 base at V and 6 bases at J; junction bases unmatched: 12. This CDR3 has 17 amino acids. The chain's CDR3 is CASSQVYDRAVGQPQHF. The CDR3 DNA is TGTGCCAGCAGCCAAGTATATGACAGGGCGGTGGGTCAGCCCCAGCATTTT.

V and J are TRBV11-1 and TRBJ2-1, with 11 bases identical to TRBD2. The CDR3 is 14 amino acids. Germline assignment: CDR1 SGHAT and CDR2 FQDESV (reference sequence). V was clipped by 2 bases and J by 6 bases; unmatched bases: 0. CDR3 loop: CASSLLAGGNEQFF. In DNA, the CDR3 is TGTGCCAGCAGCTTACTAGCGGGAGGCAATGAGCAGTTCTTC.

CDR3 residues: CASSPRTGDEQYF. The CDR3 nucleotides read TGTGCCAGCAGCCCCAGGACAGGGGACGAGCAGTACTTC. This rearrangement joins TRBV28 to TRBJ2-7; TRBD1 agrees at 9 bases. This CDR3 spans 13 amino acids. The germline V gene has CDR1 MDHEN and CDR2 SYDVKM. The V gene end was trimmed by 6 bases and the J gene end by 5 bases; junction bases not matched to a gene: 5.

The J gene is TRBJ1-1, the V gene TRBV3-1 (or the pseudogene TRBV3-2), with D possibly being TRBD1 (6 bases). Germline-derived CDR1 and CDR2 are LGHDT and YNNKEL (reference sequence). V lost 4 bases and J 0 bases, leaving 9 bases between the germline ends. The CDR3 runs to 14 residues. CDR3 protein: CASSLQGMNTEAFF. The CDR3 DNA reads as TGTGCCAGCAGCCTTCAGGGGATGAACACTGAAGCTTTCTTT.

Only a few counts were recorded for this clone. CDR3 sequence: CATGTDPYNEQFF. In DNA, the CDR3 is TGTGCCACAGGGACAGATCCCTACAATGAGCAGTTCTTC. V and J are TRBV24-1 and TRBJ2-1; 7 bases align to TRBD1. The germline CDR1 and CDR2 sequences are KGHDR and SFDVKD. J gave up 2 bases and V 10 bases, and 4 bases lay outside the gene matches. CDR3 length: 13 residues.

The V and J genes are TRBV27 and TRBJ1-6; 10 bases fit TRBD1. The CDR3 spans 15 residues. The V gene end was trimmed by 4 bases and the J gene end by 8 bases; junction bases not matched to a gene: 5. Per the germline V gene, CDR1 is MNHEY and CDR2 is SMNVEV (reference sequence). The CDR3 is CASSSTGTGDSPLHF. DNA of the CDR3: TGTGCCAGCAGTTCAACCGGGACAGGGGATTCACCCCTCCACTTT.

The V gene is TRBV7-6, the J gene TRBJ2-7; possibly TRBD1 for D (6 bases). The germline V gene has CDR1 SGHVS and CDR2 FNYEAQ. The germline V and J ends were trimmed by 3 bases and 2 bases, with 17 bases remaining between them. The length of the CDR3 is 16 residues. CDR3: CASSLGTGTNAYEQYF. The CDR3 DNA reads as TGTGCCAGCAGCTTGGGGACCGGGACAAACGCCTACGAGCAGTACTTC.

The CDR3 spells CASSQDPGGTGSGANVLTF. CDR3 sequence (DNA): TGTGCCAGCAGCCAAGATCCAGGGGGCACGGGCTCTGGGGCCAACGTCCTGACTTTC. V is TRBV4-2 and J is TRBJ2-6, with 8 positions matching TRBD1. V shed 0 bases and J 0 bases; nucleotides not matched to a gene: 7. There are 19 residues in the CDR3. Germline CDR1 reads LGHNA; CDR2 reads YNFKEQ.

The rearrangement links TRBV10-3 to TRBJ1-1; TRBD1 matches at 11 bases. Germline CDR1 ENHRY, CDR2 SYGVKD. The J segment lost 3 bases and the V segment lost 1 base, leaving 7 bases of the junction unmatched. The CDR3 has 17 amino acids. CDR3 loop: CAISELGQGGRDTEAFF. The DNA of the CDR3 is TGTGCCATCAGTGAGTTGGGACAGGGGGGAAGGGACACTGAAGCTTTCTTT.

J is TRBJ1-4 and V is TRBV30; 7 positions agree with TRBD1. The ends lost 4 bases at V and 1 base at J; junction bases unmatched: 6. CDR1 and CDR2 (germline): GTSNPN, SVGIG (reference sequence). CDR3 size: 15 residues. Here the CDR3 DNA reads TGTGCCTGGACAAGGGGACAGCTAACTAATGAAAAACTGTTTTTT. Translating it yields CAWTRGQLTNEKLFF.

In this sample, this clone turned up a few times. V usage is TRBV6-4 and J usage is TRBJ1-3, with 7 nucleotides matching TRBD1. Per the germline V gene, CDR1 is MRHNA and CDR2 is SNTAGT. The CDR3 has 18 amino acids. Trimming removed 2 bases from V and 0 bases from J; junction bases left unmatched: 10. DNA of the CDR3: TGTGCCAGCAGTGACGGGATTCATAGGGACAGCTCTGGAAACACCATATATTTT. The encoded protein is CASSDGIHRDSSGNTIYF.

As for this clone: The same CDR3 arises from other DNA sequences in this sample as well. The chain couples TRBV5-1 to TRBJ1-5, with TRBD1 matching 8 bases. This CDR3 comprises 14 residues. CDR1 and CDR2 from the germline V gene are SGHRS and YFSETQ. The V segment lost 4 bases and the J segment 5 bases; nucleotides outside the gene matches: 5. CDR3 coding DNA: TGCGCCAGCAGCCCCGGACAGGGACATCAGCCCCAGCATTTT. It encodes CASSPGQGHQPQHF.

The V call is TRBV6-5, the J call TRBJ1-6; the match to TRBD1 covers 8 bases. Germline trimming cut 6 bases from V and 3 bases from J; bases unmatched to any gene: 4. This CDR3 region has 15 residues. Germline CDR1 and CDR2: MNHEY and SVGAGI. The CDR3: CASRKDRGYNSPLHF. The CDR3 nucleotides are TGTGCCAGCAGGAAAGACAGGGGCTATAATTCACCCCTCCACTTT.

V and J are TRBV28 and TRBJ1-2; no clear D gene. Germline CDR1 reads MDHEN; CDR2 reads SYDVKM. The ends were cut back, 2 bases at V and 9 bases at J, with 13 bases in the middle. The CDR3 loop spans 13 amino acids. CDR3 coding DNA: TGTGCCAGCAGTTTAGGCCGGGATGGTCGCTACACCTTC. Amino acids: CASSLGRDGRYTF.

The genes are TRBV19 and TRBJ1-1; D uncertain. The CDR3 length is 13 residues. The germline gives CDR1 LNHDA, CDR2 SQIVND (reference sequence). The V end was cut by 5 bases, the J end by 5 bases, with 12 bases between. The CDR3, as DNA: TGTGCCAGTAGTGGTCTGCAGGTAACTGAAGCTTTCTTT. Encoded protein: CASSGLQVTEAFF.

The chain employs TRBV5-1 and TRBJ1-4, with 9 bases fitting TRBD1. Germline CDR1 and CDR2: SGHRS and YFSETQ. Trimming at V came to 4 bases and at J to 3 bases, leaving 4 bases not matched to a gene. The CDR3 has 15 amino acids. CDR3: CASSPGTGPNEKLFF. The CDR3 DNA reads TGCGCCAGCAGCCCCGGGACAGGGCCTAATGAAAAACTGTTTTTT.

This chain connects TRBV7-8 to TRBJ2-7; weak D call: TRBD2 (8 bases). Germline V gene data show CDR1 as SGHVS and CDR2 as FQNEAQ. Trimming removed 5 bases from V and 1 base from J, with 24 bases in between. The CDR3 has 18 residues. The CDR3 loop reads CASSADYWAGGQSYEQYF. The CDR3 region has the DNA TGTGCCAGCAGCGCCGATTATTGGGCGGGGGGACAGTCCTACGAGCAGTACTTC.

The gene calls are TRBV18 and TRBJ1-6; D possibly corresponds to TRBD1 (5 bases). This CDR3 spans 14 amino acids. Germline CDR1 reads KGHSH; CDR2 reads LQKENI. V gave up 1 base and J gave up 8 bases, with 9 bases separating them. The CDR3 loop is CASSPQGSDSPLHF. The DNA for the CDR3 is TGTGCCAGCTCACCACAGGGGTCTGATTCACCCCTCCACTTT.

The J gene is TRBJ2-6, the V gene TRBV28, with 7 bases lining up with TRBD1. CDR3 length: 16 residues. With 5 bases clipped from V and 2 bases from J, the junction kept 6 bases outside the gene matches. Per the germline V gene, CDR1 is MDHEN and CDR2 is SYDVKM. The CDR3 loop is CASSLTGATGANVLTF. Here the CDR3 DNA reads TGTGCCAGCAGTCTAACAGGGGCGACTGGGGCCAACGTCCTGACTTTC.

A single count supports this clone. J is TRBJ1-1 and V is TRBV11-2; no clear D gene. V was trimmed by 5 bases and J by 3 bases, leaving 19 bases between them. Germline lookup yields CDR1 SGHAT and CDR2 FQNNGV. There are 16 residues in the CDR3. The CDR3 sequence: CASSRRLSGMDTEAFF. The CDR3 DNA reads as TGTGCCAGCAGCCGACGATTATCGGGGATGGACACTGAAGCTTTCTTT.

The rearrangement joins TRBV14 to TRBJ1-4; the D gene is possibly TRBD1 (6 bases). This CDR3 is 17 amino acids long. V was pared by 5 bases and J by 7 bases, with 23 bases between. The V gene's germline CDR1 is SGHDN and CDR2 FVKESK. This CDR3 is CASSLRGAPEGGEKLFF. In DNA form, the CDR3 reads TGTGCCAGCAGCTTAAGGGGAGCCCCCGAAGGGGGTGAAAAACTGTTTTTT.

The chain links TRBV12-3 or TRBV12-4 to TRBJ1-3, with D uncertain. The CDR3 sequence is 12 residues long. V was cut by 6 bases and J by 4 bases, with 7 bases left in between. The CDR3, as DNA: TGTGCCAGCAGGAGATCAGGAAACACCATATATTTT. It translates to CASRRSGNTIYF.

The rearrangement links TRBV6-5 to TRBJ1-2; a weak D match, TRBD1 (5 bases). This CDR3 contains 16 residues. The V end was cut by 2 bases, the J end by 7 bases, with 20 bases between. Per the germline V gene, CDR1 is MNHEY and CDR2 is SVGAGI. In DNA form, the CDR3 reads TGTGCCAGCAGTTACAACTCCAGGACAAGTTTCGGTGGCTACACCTTC. Amino acid sequence: CASSYNSRTSFGGYTF.

This clone was detected once. This chain uses TRBV2 with TRBJ2-7, with a possible D match to TRBD2 (6 bases). V shed 6 bases and J shed 12 bases, with 18 bases lying between them. Germline V lookup: CDR1 SNHLY, CDR2 FYNNEI. The CDR3 spans 12 residues. The CDR3 coding sequence is TGTGCCAGCAGCGGGACTGTCGGGGTGAGGTACTTC. Amino acids: CASSGTVGVRYF.

This chain links TRBV28 with TRBJ2-7; 9 nucleotides match TRBD1. Germline V CDR1 and CDR2: MDHEN, SYDVKM. There are 13 residues in the CDR3. Trimming removed 7 bases from V and 3 bases from J; junction bases left unmatched: 4. CDR3 sequence reads: CASTRQGGYEQYF. The CDR3 DNA follows: TGTGCCAGCACTCGACAGGGGGGCTACGAGCAGTACTTC.